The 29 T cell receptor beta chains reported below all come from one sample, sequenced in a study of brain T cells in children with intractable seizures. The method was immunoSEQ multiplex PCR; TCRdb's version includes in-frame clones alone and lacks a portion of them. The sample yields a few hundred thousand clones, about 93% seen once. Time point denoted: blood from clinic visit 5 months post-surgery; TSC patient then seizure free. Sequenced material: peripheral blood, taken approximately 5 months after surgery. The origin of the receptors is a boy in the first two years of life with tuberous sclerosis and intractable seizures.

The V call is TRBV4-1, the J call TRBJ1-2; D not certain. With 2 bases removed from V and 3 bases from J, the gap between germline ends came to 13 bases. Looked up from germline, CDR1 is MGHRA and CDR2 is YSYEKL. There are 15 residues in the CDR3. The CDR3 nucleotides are TGCGCCAGCAGCCAACTTGGGCAGAAGGACTATGGCTACACCTTC. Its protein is CASSQLGQKDYGYTF.

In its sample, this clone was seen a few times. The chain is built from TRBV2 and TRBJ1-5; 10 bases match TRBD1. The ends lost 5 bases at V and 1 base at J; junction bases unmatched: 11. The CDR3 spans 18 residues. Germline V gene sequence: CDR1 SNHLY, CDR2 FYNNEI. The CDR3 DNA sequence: TGTGCCAGCAGTTCATCGGGACAGGGGATTTTGAGCAATCAGCCCCAGCATTTT. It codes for CASSSSGQGILSNQPQHF.

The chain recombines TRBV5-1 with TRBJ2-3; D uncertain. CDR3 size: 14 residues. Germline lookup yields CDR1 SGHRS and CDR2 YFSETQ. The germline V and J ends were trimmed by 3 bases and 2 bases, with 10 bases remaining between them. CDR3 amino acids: CASSSPKATDTQYF. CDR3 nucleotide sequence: TGCGCCAGCAGCTCTCCGAAGGCCACAGATACGCAGTATTTT.

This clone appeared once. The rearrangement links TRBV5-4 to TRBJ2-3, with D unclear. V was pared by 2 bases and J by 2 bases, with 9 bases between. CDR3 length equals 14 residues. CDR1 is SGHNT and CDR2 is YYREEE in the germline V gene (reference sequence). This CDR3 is CASSLKGNTDTQYF. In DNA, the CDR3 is TGTGCCAGCAGCTTAAAGGGTAACACAGATACGCAGTATTTT.

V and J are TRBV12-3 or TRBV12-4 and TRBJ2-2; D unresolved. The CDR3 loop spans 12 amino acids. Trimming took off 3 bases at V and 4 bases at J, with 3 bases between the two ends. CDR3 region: CASSLVTGELFF. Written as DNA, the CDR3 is TGTGCCAGCAGTTTGGTCACCGGGGAGCTGTTTTTT.

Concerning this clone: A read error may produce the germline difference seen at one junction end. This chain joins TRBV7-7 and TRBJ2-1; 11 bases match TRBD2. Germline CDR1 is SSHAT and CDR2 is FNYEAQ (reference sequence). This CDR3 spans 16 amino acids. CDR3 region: CASSPSSGGTYNEQFF. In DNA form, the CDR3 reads TGTGCTAGCAGCCCATCTAGCGGGGGGACCTACAATGAGCAGTTCTTC.

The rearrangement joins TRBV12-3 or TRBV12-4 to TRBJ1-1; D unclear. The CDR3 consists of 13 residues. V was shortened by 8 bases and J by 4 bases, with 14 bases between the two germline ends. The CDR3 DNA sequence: TGTGCCAGCGTGGCCGGGCATTCCACTGAAGCTTTCTTT. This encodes CASVAGHSTEAFF.

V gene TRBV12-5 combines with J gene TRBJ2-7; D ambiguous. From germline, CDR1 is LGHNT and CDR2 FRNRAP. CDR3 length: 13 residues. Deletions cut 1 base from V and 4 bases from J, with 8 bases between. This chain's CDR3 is CASGLGSPYEQYF. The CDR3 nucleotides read TGTGCTAGTGGTTTGGGCTCGCCGTACGAGCAGTACTTC.

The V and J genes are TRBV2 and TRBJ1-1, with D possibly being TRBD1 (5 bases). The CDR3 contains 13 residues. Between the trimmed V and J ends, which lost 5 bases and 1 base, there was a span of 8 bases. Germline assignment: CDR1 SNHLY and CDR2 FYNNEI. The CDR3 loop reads CASSQGWNTEAFF. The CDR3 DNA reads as TGTGCCAGCAGTCAGGGTTGGAACACTGAAGCTTTCTTT. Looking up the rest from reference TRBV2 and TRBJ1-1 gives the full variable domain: EPEVTQTPSHQVTQMGQEVILRCVPISNHLYFYWYRQILGQKVEFLVSFYNNEISEKSEIFDDQFSVERPDGSNFTLKIRSTKLEDSAMYFCASSQGWNTEAFFGQGTRLTVV.

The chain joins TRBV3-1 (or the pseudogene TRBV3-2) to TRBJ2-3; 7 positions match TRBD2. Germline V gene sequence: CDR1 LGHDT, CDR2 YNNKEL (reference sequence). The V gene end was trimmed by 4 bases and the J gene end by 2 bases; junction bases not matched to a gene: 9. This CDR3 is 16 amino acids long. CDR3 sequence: CASSPTRLANTDTQYF. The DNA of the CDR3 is TGTGCCAGCAGCCCGACACGACTAGCTAACACAGATACGCAGTATTTT.

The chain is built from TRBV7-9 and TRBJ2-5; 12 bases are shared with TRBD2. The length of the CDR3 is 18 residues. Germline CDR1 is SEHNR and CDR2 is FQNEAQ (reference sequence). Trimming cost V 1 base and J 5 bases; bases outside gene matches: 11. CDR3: CASSLGTSGDPSGETQYF. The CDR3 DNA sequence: TGTGCCAGCAGCTTAGGGACTAGCGGGGATCCGTCGGGGGAGACCCAGTACTTC. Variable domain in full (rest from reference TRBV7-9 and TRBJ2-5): DTGVSQNPRHKITKRGQNVTFRCDPISEHNRLYWYRQTLGQGPEFLTYFQNEAQLEKSRLLSDRFSAERPKGSFSTLEIQRTEQGDSAMYLCASSLGTSGDPSGETQYFGPGTRLLVL.

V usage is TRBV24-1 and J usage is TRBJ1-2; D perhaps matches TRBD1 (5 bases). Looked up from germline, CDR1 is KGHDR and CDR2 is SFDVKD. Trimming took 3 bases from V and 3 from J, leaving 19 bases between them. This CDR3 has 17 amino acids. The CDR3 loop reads CATSDPRSGQGDYGYTF. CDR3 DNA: TGTGCCACCAGTGATCCGAGAAGTGGGCAGGGTGACTATGGCTACACCTTC.

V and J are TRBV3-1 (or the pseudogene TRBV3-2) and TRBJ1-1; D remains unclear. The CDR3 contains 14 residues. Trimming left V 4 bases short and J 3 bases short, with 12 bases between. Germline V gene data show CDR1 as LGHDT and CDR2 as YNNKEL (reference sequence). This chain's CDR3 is CASSRIRDDTEAFF. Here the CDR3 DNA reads TGTGCCAGCAGCCGGATCCGCGACGACACTGAAGCTTTCTTT.

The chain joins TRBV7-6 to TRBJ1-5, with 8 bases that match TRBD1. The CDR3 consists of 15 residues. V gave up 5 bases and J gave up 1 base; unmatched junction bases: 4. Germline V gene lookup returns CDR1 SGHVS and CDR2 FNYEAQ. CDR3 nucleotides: TGTGCCAGCAGCGCCGGACAGGGCAGCAATCAGCCCCAGCATTTT. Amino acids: CASSAGQGSNQPQHF.

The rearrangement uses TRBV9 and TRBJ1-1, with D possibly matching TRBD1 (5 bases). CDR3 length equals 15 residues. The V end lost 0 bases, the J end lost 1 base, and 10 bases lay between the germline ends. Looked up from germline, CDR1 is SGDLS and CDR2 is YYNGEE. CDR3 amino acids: CASSVGPGKNTEAFF. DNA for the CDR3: TGTGCCAGCAGCGTAGGTCCAGGGAAGAACACTGAAGCTTTCTTT. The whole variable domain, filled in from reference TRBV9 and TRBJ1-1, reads DSGVTQTPKHLITATGQRVTLRCSPRSGDLSVYWYQQSLDQGLQFLIQYYNGEERAKGNILERFSAQQFPDLHSELNLSSLELGDSALYFCASSVGPGKNTEAFFGQGTRLTVV.

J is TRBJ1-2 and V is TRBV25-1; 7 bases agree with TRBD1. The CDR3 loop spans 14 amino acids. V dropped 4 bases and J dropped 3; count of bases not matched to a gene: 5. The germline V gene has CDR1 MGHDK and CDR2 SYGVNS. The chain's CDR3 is CASSARTGHYGYTF. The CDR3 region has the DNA TGTGCCAGCAGTGCTAGGACAGGACACTATGGCTACACCTTC.

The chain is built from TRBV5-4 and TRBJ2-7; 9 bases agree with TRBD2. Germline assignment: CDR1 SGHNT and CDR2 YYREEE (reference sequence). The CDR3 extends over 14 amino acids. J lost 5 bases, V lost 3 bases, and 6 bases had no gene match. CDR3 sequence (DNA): TGTGCCAGCAGCTCCGGGACTAGCATCCACGAGCAGTACTTC. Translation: CASSSGTSIHEQYF.

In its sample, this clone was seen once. DNA of the CDR3: TGCGCCAGCAGCCAAGTACCTAGCGGGGGCTACGAGCAGTACTTC. Translating it yields CASSQVPSGGYEQYF. V gene TRBV4-1 combines with J gene TRBJ2-7, with 10 nucleotides matching TRBD2. The CDR3 runs to 15 residues. The V gene's germline CDR1 is MGHRA and CDR2 YSYEKL. With V trimmed by 1 base and J by 3 bases, 3 bases remained unmatched.

This CDR3 is CAISEDLDYNEQFF. CDR3 sequence (DNA): TGTGCCATCAGTGAAGATCTGGACTACAATGAGCAGTTCTTC. The V call is TRBV10-3, the J call TRBJ2-1; D is unclear. V dropped 3 bases and J dropped 3 bases, with 9 bases sitting between them. CDR1 ENHRY and CDR2 SYGVKD come from the germline V gene. This CDR3 is built from 14 residues.

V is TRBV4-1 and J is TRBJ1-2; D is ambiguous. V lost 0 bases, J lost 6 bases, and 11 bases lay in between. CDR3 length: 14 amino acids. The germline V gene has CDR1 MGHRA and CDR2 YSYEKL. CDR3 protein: CASSQDLARDGYTF. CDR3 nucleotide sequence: TGCGCCAGCAGCCAAGATCTGGCAAGGGATGGCTACACCTTC.

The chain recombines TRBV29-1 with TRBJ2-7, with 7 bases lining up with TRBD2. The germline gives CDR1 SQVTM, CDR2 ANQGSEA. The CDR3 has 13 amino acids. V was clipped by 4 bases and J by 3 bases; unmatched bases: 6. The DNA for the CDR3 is TGCAGCGTTGGGACTAGTATTAGCTACGAGCAGTACTTC. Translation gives CSVGTSISYEQYF.

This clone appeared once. DNA for the CDR3: TGTGCCAGCAGCCCCAAAGGTAACGGGGGGCGAACCACCGGGGAGCTGTTTTTT. This gives the protein CASSPKGNGGRTTGELFF. The chain uses TRBV9 and TRBJ2-2; D might be TRBD2 (7 bases). V was cut by 4 bases and J by 4 bases, with 23 bases left in between. Germline V gene data show CDR1 as SGDLS and CDR2 as YYNGEE. This CDR3 is 18 amino acids long.

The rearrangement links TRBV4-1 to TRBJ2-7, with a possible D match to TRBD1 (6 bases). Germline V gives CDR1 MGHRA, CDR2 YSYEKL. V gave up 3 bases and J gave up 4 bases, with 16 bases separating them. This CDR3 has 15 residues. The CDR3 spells CASSHRHRAGYEQYF. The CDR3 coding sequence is TGCGCCAGCAGCCATAGGCACAGGGCTGGATACGAGCAGTACTTC.

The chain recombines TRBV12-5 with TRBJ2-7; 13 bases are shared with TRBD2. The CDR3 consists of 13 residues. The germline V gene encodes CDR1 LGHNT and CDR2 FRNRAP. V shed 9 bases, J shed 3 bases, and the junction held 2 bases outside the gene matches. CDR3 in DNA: TGTGCTAGCCGACTAGCGGGAGGCTACGAGCAGTACTTC. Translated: CASRLAGGYEQYF.

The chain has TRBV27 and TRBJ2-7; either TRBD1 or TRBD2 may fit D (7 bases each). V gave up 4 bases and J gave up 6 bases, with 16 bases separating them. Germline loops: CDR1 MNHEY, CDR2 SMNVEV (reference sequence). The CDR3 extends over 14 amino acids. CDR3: CASSWGGGQGEQYF. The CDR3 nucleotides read TGTGCCAGCAGTTGGGGAGGGGGCCAAGGCGAGCAGTACTTC.

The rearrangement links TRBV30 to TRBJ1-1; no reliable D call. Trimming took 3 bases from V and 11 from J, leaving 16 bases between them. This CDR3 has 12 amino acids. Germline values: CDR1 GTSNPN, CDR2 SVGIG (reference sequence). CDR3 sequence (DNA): TGTGCCTGGAGAAACATGGGGTTGGGTGCTTTCTTT. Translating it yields CAWRNMGLGAFF.

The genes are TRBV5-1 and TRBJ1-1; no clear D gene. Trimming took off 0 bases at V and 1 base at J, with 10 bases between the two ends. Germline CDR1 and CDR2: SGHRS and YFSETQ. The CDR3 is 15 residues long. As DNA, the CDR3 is TGCGCCAGCAGCTTGGCTGCGTGGGGGAACACTGAAGCTTTCTTT. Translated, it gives CASSLAAWGNTEAFF. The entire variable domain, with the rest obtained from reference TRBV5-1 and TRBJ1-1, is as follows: KAGVTQTPRYLIKTRGQQVTLSCSPISGHRSVSWYQQTPGQGLQFLFEYFSETQRNKGNFPGRFSGRQFSNSRSEMNVSTLELGDSALYLCASSLAAWGNTEAFFGQGTRLTVV.

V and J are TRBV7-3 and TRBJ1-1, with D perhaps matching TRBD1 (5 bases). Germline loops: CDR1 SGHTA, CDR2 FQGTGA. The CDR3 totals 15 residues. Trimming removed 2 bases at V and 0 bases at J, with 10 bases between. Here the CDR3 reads CASSLSGGVNTEAFF. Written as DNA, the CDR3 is TGTGCCAGCAGCTTATCTGGGGGGGTGAACACTGAAGCTTTCTTT.

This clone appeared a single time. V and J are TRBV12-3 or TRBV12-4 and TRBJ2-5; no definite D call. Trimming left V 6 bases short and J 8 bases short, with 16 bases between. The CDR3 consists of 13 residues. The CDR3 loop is CASRSPQDPTQYF. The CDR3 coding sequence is TGTGCCAGCAGGTCTCCCCAGGATCCCACCCAGTACTTC.